The sample holds a few counts of the clone carrying this TCR beta chain. Its antigen remains unidentified. Germline V CDR1 and CDR2: GTSNPN, SVGIG (reference sequence). V trimming: 4 bases; J trimming: 3 bases; junction bases outside the gene matches: 3. There are 13 residues in the CDR3. The data stem from a study of beta chain features in type 1 diabetes. Study-level background: The examined sorted cells totaled approximately 110 million across samples. Points from the study as a whole: Researchers report that Type 1 diabetes patients had moderately but significantly shorter TCRB CDR3s across all four CD4+ subsets.

Every bit of the isolated RNA underwent reverse transcription, so sequencing read expressed TCRB transcripts. The repertoire was sequenced with immunoSEQ multiplex PCR; TCRdb's copy has only in-frame clones and lacks some. The sample has around 360,000 clones, approximately 12% seen once. The clonotype originates from a woman younger than 35 with type 1 diabetes. Sequencing was performed on naive CD4+ T cells from blood. The chain links TRBV30 to TRBJ1-5; 7 bases are shared with TRBD1. The CDR3: CAWTGGINQPQHF. CDR3 in DNA: TGTGCCTGGACAGGGGGAATCAATCAGCCCCAGCATTTT.